This is a list of T cell receptor beta chains from one sample in a study of beta chain features in type 1 diabetes. Produced via immunoSEQ multiplex PCR; TCRdb's table is partial and in-frame only. The data show some 220,000 clones, with roughly a tenth seen just once and less than 1.5% held by the top ten. The sample comprised central memory CD4+ T cells from blood. Receptors originate from a man in his late teens or twenties in good health. Both conserved end residues are part of each CDR3. The order of the fields is D gene, CDR3 length, V gene, clone size, J gene, CDR3 DNA, CDR3 protein. D genes are given only for firm matches. For some rows the clone size is stated as once, few or many, or as a class when expanded; others skip it.

D gene: .; CDR3 length: 13; V gene: TRBV2; clone size: few; J gene: TRBJ1-3; CDR3 DNA: TGTGCCAGCAGTCCTTCGGCTGGAAACACCATATATTTT; CDR3 protein: CASSPSAGNTIYF
D gene: TRBD1; CDR3 length: 16; V gene: TRBV7-8; clone size: .; J gene: TRBJ1-5; CDR3 DNA: TGTGCCAGCAGCCCCAACGGACAGGGGCGAGGGCAGCCCCAGCATTTT; CDR3 protein: CASSPNGQGRGQPQHF
D gene: .; CDR3 length: 13; V gene: TRBV27; clone size: few; J gene: TRBJ2-1; CDR3 DNA: TGTGCCAGCAGGGCTAGCTCCTACAATGAGCAGTTCTTC; CDR3 protein: CASRASSYNEQFF
D gene: TRBD1; CDR3 length: 17; V gene: TRBV19; clone size: many; J gene: TRBJ2-6; CDR3 DNA: TGTGCCAGTAAGGCCGGCACAGGGGGCTCTGGGGCCAACGTCCTGACTTTC; CDR3 protein: CASKAGTGGSGANVLTF
D gene: .; CDR3 length: 13; V gene: TRBV9; clone size: many; J gene: TRBJ2-1; CDR3 DNA: TGTGCCAGCAGCGCAGGGATGTACAATGAGCAGTTCTTC; CDR3 protein: CASSAGMYNEQFF
D gene: .; CDR3 length: 13; V gene: TRBV18; clone size: .; J gene: TRBJ1-2; CDR3 DNA: TGTGCCAGCTCAGCGACAGCCAACTATGGCTACACCTTC; CDR3 protein: CASSATANYGYTF
D gene: .; CDR3 length: 13; V gene: TRBV15; clone size: few; J gene: TRBJ2-3; CDR3 DNA: TGTGCCACCAGCAGAGTCGGGGCAGATACGCAGTATTTT; CDR3 protein: CATSRVGADTQYF
D gene: .; CDR3 length: 13; V gene: TRBV11-1; clone size: .; J gene: TRBJ2-1; CDR3 DNA: TGTGCCAGCAGCGAAGAAGGGGGAGTAGGTCAGTTCTTC; CDR3 protein: CASSEEGGVGQFF
D gene: TRBD1; CDR3 length: 14; V gene: TRBV27; clone size: few; J gene: TRBJ2-5; CDR3 DNA: TGTGCCAGCAGTTTATCGGGACAGTGGGAGACCCAGTACTTC; CDR3 protein: CASSLSGQWETQYF
D gene: TRBD2; CDR3 length: 17; V gene: TRBV4-2; clone size: .; J gene: TRBJ2-2; CDR3 DNA: TGTGCCAGCAGCCCCCAACTAGCGGGCCTGAACACCGGGGAGCTGTTTTTT; CDR3 protein: CASSPQLAGLNTGELFF
D gene: TRBD1; CDR3 length: 14; V gene: TRBV10-3; clone size: many; J gene: TRBJ2-2; CDR3 DNA: TGTGCCATCAGCGGGGACAGGGACACCGGGGAGCTGTTTTTT; CDR3 protein: CAISGDRDTGELFF
D gene: .; CDR3 length: 13; V gene: TRBV25-1; clone size: .; J gene: TRBJ2-7; CDR3 DNA: TGTGCCAGCAGGGTTGGGGAGTTGGGCGAGCAGTACTTC; CDR3 protein: CASRVGELGEQYF
D gene: TRBD1; CDR3 length: 20; V gene: TRBV9; clone size: .; J gene: TRBJ1-3; CDR3 DNA: TGTGCCAGCAGTCTTAGTTGGGGACAGGGGTCCGGGCGACGCGAAAACACCATATATTTT; CDR3 protein: CASSLSWGQGSGRRENTIYF
D gene: .; CDR3 length: 14; V gene: TRBV9; clone size: .; J gene: TRBJ2-7; CDR3 DNA: TGTGCCAGCAGCGTTTCTGACAGCTCCTACGAGCAGTACTTC; CDR3 protein: CASSVSDSSYEQYF
D gene: .; CDR3 length: 14; V gene: TRBV30; clone size: .; J gene: TRBJ1-5; CDR3 DNA: TGTGCCTGGTCCCGGGACGGAACAAATCAGCCCCAGCATTTT; CDR3 protein: CAWSRDGTNQPQHF
D gene: TRBD2; CDR3 length: 16; V gene: TRBV30; clone size: .; J gene: TRBJ2-3; CDR3 DNA: TGTGCCTGGGGGGATCTAGCGGGAGGGCCCGCAGATACGCAGTATTTT; CDR3 protein: CAWGDLAGGPADTQYF
D gene: .; CDR3 length: 13; V gene: TRBV7-3; clone size: few; J gene: TRBJ2-5; CDR3 DNA: TGTGCCAGCAGCCAGGGGTCTCAAGAGACCCAGTACTTC; CDR3 protein: CASSQGSQETQYF
D gene: .; CDR3 length: 14; V gene: TRBV14; clone size: many; J gene: TRBJ2-4; CDR3 DNA: TGTGCCAGCAGCCAAGACGGCACCAGGGACATTCAGTACTTC; CDR3 protein: CASSQDGTRDIQYF
D gene: TRBD1; CDR3 length: 15; V gene: TRBV5-4; clone size: few; J gene: TRBJ1-1; CDR3 DNA: TGTGCCAGCAGCATGCCGGGACAGAGGAACACTGAAGCTTTCTTT; CDR3 protein: CASSMPGQRNTEAFF
D gene: .; CDR3 length: 17; V gene: TRBV29-1; clone size: few; J gene: TRBJ2-3; CDR3 DNA: TGCAGCGTTGGAGTAGGGGCCGGTGCATATAGCACAGATACGCAGTATTTT; CDR3 protein: CSVGVGAGAYSTDTQYF
D gene: .; CDR3 length: 11; V gene: TRBV10-3; clone size: few; J gene: TRBJ2-7; CDR3 DNA: TGTGCCATCAGTGAGGGGAGCGAGCAGTACTTC; CDR3 protein: CAISEGSEQYF
D gene: .; CDR3 length: 12; V gene: TRBV6-1; clone size: .; J gene: TRBJ1-2; CDR3 DNA: TGTGCCAGCAGTGATTTCCGCTATGGCTACACCTTC; CDR3 protein: CASSDFRYGYTF
D gene: TRBD2; CDR3 length: 15; V gene: TRBV4-3; clone size: .; J gene: TRBJ2-7; CDR3 DNA: TGCGCCAGCAGCCAAGATCTTTATAGCGGGAACGAGCAGTACTTC; CDR3 protein: CASSQDLYSGNEQYF
D gene: TRBD1; CDR3 length: 16; V gene: TRBV7-2; clone size: few; J gene: TRBJ2-2; CDR3 DNA: TGTGCCAGCAGCTATAACAGGGGGCTAGGCACCGGGGAGCTGTTTTTT; CDR3 protein: CASSYNRGLGTGELFF
D gene: .; CDR3 length: 14; V gene: TRBV5-4; clone size: few; J gene: TRBJ1-2; CDR3 DNA: TGTGCCAGCAGCCGGGACGGAATTAACTATGGCTACACCTTC; CDR3 protein: CASSRDGINYGYTF
D gene: .; CDR3 length: 18; V gene: TRBV5-4; clone size: .; J gene: TRBJ1-2; CDR3 DNA: TGTGCCAGCAGCCATTTCCAAATTCAGGGATCACTACCTTATGGCTACACCTTC; CDR3 protein: CASSHFQIQGSLPYGYTF
D gene: .; CDR3 length: 16; V gene: TRBV14; clone size: .; J gene: TRBJ1-2; CDR3 DNA: TGTGCCAGCAGCCAAGACTACCCGGGAATTGTGTATGGCTACACCTTC; CDR3 protein: CASSQDYPGIVYGYTF
D gene: TRBD1; CDR3 length: 14; V gene: TRBV6-6; clone size: .; J gene: TRBJ2-7; CDR3 DNA: TGTGCCAGCAGTTACGACAGGGGATCAAGCGAGCAGTACTTC; CDR3 protein: CASSYDRGSSEQYF
D gene: .; CDR3 length: 16; V gene: TRBV7-2; clone size: .; J gene: TRBJ2-6; CDR3 DNA: TGTGCCAGCAGCTCCGGACTCCTCTCTGGGGCCAACGTCCTGACTTTC; CDR3 protein: CASSSGLLSGANVLTF
D gene: TRBD1; CDR3 length: 14; V gene: TRBV7-2; clone size: .; J gene: TRBJ2-1; CDR3 DNA: TGTGCCAGCAGCTTGAGGGGGCGCTACAATGAGCAGTTCTTC; CDR3 protein: CASSLRGRYNEQFF
D gene: TRBD1; CDR3 length: 15; V gene: TRBV18; clone size: .; J gene: TRBJ2-7; CDR3 DNA: TGTGCCAGCTCACCACAGGGACAGGGCCTGGGGGAGCAGTACTTC; CDR3 protein: CASSPQGQGLGEQYF
D gene: .; CDR3 length: 15; V gene: TRBV6-6; clone size: few; J gene: TRBJ2-5; CDR3 DNA: TGTGCCAGCAGTTATCTCGCCAGGGAGGAACTGACCCAGTACTTC; CDR3 protein: CASSYLAREELTQYF
D gene: .; CDR3 length: 14; V gene: TRBV18; clone size: few; J gene: TRBJ2-7; CDR3 DNA: TGTGCCAGCTCACCAGGCCAGTTACCCTACGAGCAGTACTTC; CDR3 protein: CASSPGQLPYEQYF
D gene: TRBD1; CDR3 length: 13; V gene: TRBV23-1; clone size: few; J gene: TRBJ1-1; CDR3 DNA: TGCGCCAGCAGGCCGGGACAGGGAACTGAAGCTTTCTTT; CDR3 protein: CASRPGQGTEAFF
D gene: .; CDR3 length: 15; V gene: TRBV13; clone size: .; J gene: TRBJ2-7; CDR3 DNA: TGTGCCAGCAGCTCCCCCCTCTGGGGTCTCTACGAGCAGTACTTC; CDR3 protein: CASSSPLWGLYEQYF
D gene: .; CDR3 length: 14; V gene: TRBV5-4; clone size: .; J gene: TRBJ2-7; CDR3 DNA: TGTGCCAGCAGCCTAGACAAGAGCTCCTACGAGCAGTACTTC; CDR3 protein: CASSLDKSSYEQYF
D gene: TRBD1; CDR3 length: 17; V gene: TRBV11-2; clone size: many; J gene: TRBJ2-5; CDR3 DNA: TGTGCCAGCAGCCCTATTTCCGGTGGACAGGGTGAAGAGACCCAGTACTTC; CDR3 protein: CASSPISGGQGEETQYF
D gene: .; CDR3 length: 16; V gene: TRBV11-1; clone size: few; J gene: TRBJ2-1; CDR3 DNA: TGTGCCAGCAGCTTGATGGGGGGAGGCTCCTACAATGAGCAGTTCTTC; CDR3 protein: CASSLMGGGSYNEQFF
D gene: TRBD2; CDR3 length: 14; V gene: TRBV7-2; clone size: few; J gene: TRBJ2-5; CDR3 DNA: TGTGCCAGCAGCTCGGGACTAGCGGGAGAGACCCAGTACTTC; CDR3 protein: CASSSGLAGETQYF
D gene: TRBD1; CDR3 length: 14; V gene: TRBV18; clone size: few; J gene: TRBJ2-7; CDR3 DNA: TGTGCCAGCTCACCGGGACAGAATTCTTACGAGCAGTACTTC; CDR3 protein: CASSPGQNSYEQYF